Included here is one TCR beta chain sequence, with context. These data are taken from a study of blood T cell repertoires in COVID-19. Study-wide background: COVID-19 samples from acute and convalescent phases originated in the United States, Italy and Spain. Sources were T cells, B-cell-depleted T cells, or PBMCs; the material itself was cDNA or gDNA.

V dropped 3 bases and J dropped 6 bases, with 29 bases sitting between them. CDR3 length equals 20 residues. CDR1 and CDR2 from the germline V gene are LNHDA and SQIVND (reference sequence). Source study methods: Reference gene primers were amplified, and this amplification served to estimate nucleated cell counts. Using immunoSEQ multiplex PCR, the repertoire was profiled, and TCRdb retains in-frame clones only, with some absent. That table furnishes V, J and clone size, whereas the DNA furnished D and trimming. Here the sample spans around 190,000 clones, more than 75% being singletons. The source is a human donor in a cohort sampled during active COVID-19. The sequenced sample was peripheral blood. V usage is TRBV19 and J usage is TRBJ2-2, with D perhaps matching TRBD1 (5 bases). The DNA of the CDR3 is TGTGCCAGTAGTATGAAGGTGGCAGGGTCGATTAGTTTTCGTGCCGGGGAGCTGTTTTTT. Translating gives CASSMKVAGSISFRAGELFF.